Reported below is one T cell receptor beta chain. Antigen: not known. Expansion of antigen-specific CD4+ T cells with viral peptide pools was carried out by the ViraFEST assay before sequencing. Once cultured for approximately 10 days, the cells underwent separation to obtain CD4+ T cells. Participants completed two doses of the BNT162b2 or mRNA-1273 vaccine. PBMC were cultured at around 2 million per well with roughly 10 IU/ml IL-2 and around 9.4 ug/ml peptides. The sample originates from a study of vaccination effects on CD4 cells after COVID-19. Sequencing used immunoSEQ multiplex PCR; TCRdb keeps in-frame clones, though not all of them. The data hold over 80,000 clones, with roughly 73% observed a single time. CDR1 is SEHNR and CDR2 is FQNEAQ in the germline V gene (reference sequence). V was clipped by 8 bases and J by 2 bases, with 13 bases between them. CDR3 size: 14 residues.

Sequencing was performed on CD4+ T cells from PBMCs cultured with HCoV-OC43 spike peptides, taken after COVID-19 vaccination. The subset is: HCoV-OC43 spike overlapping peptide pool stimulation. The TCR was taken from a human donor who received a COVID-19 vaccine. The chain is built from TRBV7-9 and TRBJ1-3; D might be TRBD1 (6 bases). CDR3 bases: TGTGCCAGCGTGGCGGGGGGCACTGGAAACACCATATATTTT. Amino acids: CASVAGGTGNTIYF.